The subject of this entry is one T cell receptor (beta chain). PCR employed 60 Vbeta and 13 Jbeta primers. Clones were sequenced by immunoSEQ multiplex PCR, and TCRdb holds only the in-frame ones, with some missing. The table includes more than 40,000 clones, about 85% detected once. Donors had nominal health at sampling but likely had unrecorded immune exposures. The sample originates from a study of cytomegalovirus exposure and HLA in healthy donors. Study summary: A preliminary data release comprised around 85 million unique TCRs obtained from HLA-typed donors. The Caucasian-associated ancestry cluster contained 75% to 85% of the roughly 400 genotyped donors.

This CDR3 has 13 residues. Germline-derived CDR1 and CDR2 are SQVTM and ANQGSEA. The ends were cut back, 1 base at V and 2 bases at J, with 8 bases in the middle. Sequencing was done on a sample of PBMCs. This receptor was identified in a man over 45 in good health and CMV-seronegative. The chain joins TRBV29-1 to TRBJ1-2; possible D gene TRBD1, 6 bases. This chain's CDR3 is CSVEADRNYGYTF. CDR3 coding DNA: TGCAGCGTTGAAGCCGACAGGAACTATGGCTACACCTTC.